This entry is about one TCR beta chain. Its specificity is not known. Method: immunoSEQ multiplex PCR; TCRdb's copy keeps in-frame clones and lacks some. This table has about 88,000 clones, about four fifths appearing once. The sample comes from a study of a mutant IDH1 vaccine in newly diagnosed glioma. The time point: baseline, week 1 (first vaccination visit). The treatment was: pre-vaccination baseline after standard-of-care therapy. Regarding the study as a whole: Alterations occurring in top peripheral T cell clonotypes seemed unrelated to pseudoprogression.

The germline V gene has CDR1 SGHVS and CDR2 FQNEAQ. The CDR3 is 14 amino acids. Trimming removed 1 base at V and 5 bases at J, with 11 bases between. The sequences come from PBMCs, collected from a glioma patient treated with radiotherapy, temozolomide or both. The J gene is TRBJ2-5, the V gene TRBV7-8; D gene unclear. The clonotype comes from a man aged 35 to 55 with glioma. Some clones in this sample may be carry-over from other donors' samples. This CDR3 is CASSLVARAETQYF. CDR3 bases: TGTGCCAGCAGCTTAGTGGCACGGGCGGAGACCCAGTACTTC. The variable domain in full, completed from reference TRBV7-8 and TRBJ2-5, reads GAGVSQSPRYKVAKRGQDVALRCDPISGHVSLFWYQQALGQGPEFLTYFQNEAQLDKSGLPSDRFFAERPEGSVSTLKIQRTQQEDSAVYLCASSLVARAETQYFGPGTRLLVL.